What follows are 28 T cell receptor beta chains derived from one specimen sequenced in a study of blood T cell repertoires in COVID-19. Only in-frame clones appear in the TCRdb table, and some are missing; sequencing was by immunoSEQ multiplex PCR. The data show over 100,000 clones, 80% to 95% seen once. The sample was peripheral blood. Receptors were obtained from a woman in her forties or fifties with COVID-19, enrolled during active disease.

The chain combines TRBV6-6 with TRBJ1-1, with 7 bases fitting TRBD1. Germline lookup yields CDR1 MNHNY and CDR2 SVGAGI (reference sequence). The J segment lost 0 bases and the V segment lost 5 bases, leaving 15 bases of the junction unmatched. The CDR3 loop spans 18 amino acids. As DNA, the CDR3 is TGTGCCAGCAGTCTTTACCTCGGGACAGAAGTAATGAACACTGAAGCTTTCTTT. Translated: CASSLYLGTEVMNTEAFF.

The chain links TRBV19 to TRBJ1-5; D is ambiguous. Germline V lookup: CDR1 LNHDA, CDR2 SQIVND (reference sequence). This CDR3 region has 15 residues. The ends were cut back, 4 bases at V and 1 base at J, with 11 bases in the middle. The CDR3 reads CASSRAPASNQPQHF. CDR3 DNA: TGTGCCAGTAGTAGGGCACCAGCAAGCAATCAGCCCCAGCATTTT.

This sequence joins TRBV12-3 or TRBV12-4 and TRBJ2-3, with D possibly being TRBD2 (6 bases). V was pared by 8 bases and J by 10 bases, with 10 bases between. The length of the CDR3 is 10 residues. CDR3 protein: CASGSGAQYF. The CDR3 coding sequence is TGTGCCAGCGGATCGGGGGCGCAGTATTTT.

The rearrangement uses TRBV18 and TRBJ2-1; D is unresolved. Trimming stripped 8 bases from V and 8 bases from J, with 22 bases between. Germline V lookup: CDR1 KGHSH, CDR2 LQKENI. The CDR3 contains 15 residues. CDR3 DNA: TGTGCCAGCATCCTTGCCCCCAGAAGTTACGATGAGCAGTTCTTC. This translates into CASILAPRSYDEQFF.

The genes are TRBV27 and TRBJ2-3; D is possibly TRBD2 (5 bases). The CDR3 extends over 15 amino acids. The germline V and J ends were trimmed by 2 bases and 5 bases, with 14 bases remaining between them. CDR1 is MNHEY, CDR2 SMNVEV, per germline (reference sequence). The CDR3 sequence is CASSLQRAYGDTQYF. For the CDR3, the DNA is TGTGCCAGCAGTTTACAGAGGGCCTACGGAGATACGCAGTATTTT.

The chain carries TRBV7-2 and TRBJ2-7, with 8 bases identical to TRBD1. Germline loops: CDR1 SGHTA, CDR2 FQGNSA. After removal of 5 bases from V and 6 bases from J, the junction contained 9 bases not matched to a gene. The CDR3 runs 14 residues. This CDR3 reads CASSPRQGAFEQYF. The CDR3 DNA reads TGTGCCAGCAGCCCCCGGCAGGGGGCTTTCGAGCAGTACTTC.

The rearrangement joins TRBV19 to TRBJ1-6, with a tentative D call TRBD1 (6 bases). The CDR3 runs 17 residues. The V end lost 5 bases, the J end lost 5 bases, and 19 bases lay between the germline ends. In germline, CDR1 is LNHDA, CDR2 SQIVND (reference sequence). Here the CDR3 DNA reads TGTGCCAGTAGTTTAGGACAGAGGACAGCGGATAATTCACCCCTCCACTTT. Translating gives CASSLGQRTADNSPLHF.

V and J are TRBV29-1 and TRBJ2-1; TRBD2 might be the D (6 bases). Trimming removed 0 bases at V and 3 bases at J, with 12 bases between. The germline CDR1 and CDR2 sequences are SQVTM and ANQGSEA. This CDR3 has 15 residues. The CDR3 DNA is TGCAGCGTTGAAGACGGGGGAATTAGCTACAATGAGCAGTTCTTC. Translated, it gives CSVEDGGISYNEQFF.

This clone is medium-sized within its sample. The genes are TRBV4-3 and TRBJ2-7; weak D call: TRBD1 (6 bases). Per the germline V gene, CDR1 is LGHNA and CDR2 is YSLEER. The V end lost 0 bases, the J end lost 0 bases, and 15 bases lay between the germline ends. The CDR3 extends over 17 amino acids. The chain's CDR3 is CASSQEAVTGSSYEQYF. Here the CDR3 DNA reads TGCGCCAGCAGCCAAGAGGCGGTTACAGGGAGCTCCTACGAGCAGTACTTC.

This sequence joins TRBV19 and TRBJ2-2; no clear D. Germline assignment: CDR1 LNHDA and CDR2 SQIVND (reference sequence). The length of the CDR3 is 15 residues. Trimming cost V 3 bases and J 1 base, with 9 bases left between them. The CDR3 coding sequence is TGTGCCAGTAGTATCATAGTCGTGAACACCGGGGAGCTGTTTTTT. Translating it yields CASSIIVVNTGELFF. The whole variable domain, filled in from reference TRBV19 and TRBJ2-2, reads DGGITQSPKYLFRKEGQNVTLSCEQNLNHDAMYWYRQDPGQGLRLIYYSQIVNDFQKGDIAEGYSVSREKKESFPLTVTSAQKNPTAFYLCASSIIVVNTGELFFGEGSRLTVL.

The chain employs TRBV14 and TRBJ1-1; D is possibly TRBD1 (5 bases). V lost 2 bases, J lost 8 bases, and 12 bases lay in between. There are 13 residues in the CDR3. Germline V gene lookup returns CDR1 SGHDN and CDR2 FVKESK. The CDR3 is CASSQKGRVEAFF. Written as DNA, the CDR3 is TGTGCCAGCAGCCAAAAAGGCAGGGTAGAAGCTTTCTTT.

The CDR3 coding sequence is TGTGCCAGCAGCCATCCTAGTCAGTACCAAGAGACCCAGTACTTC. Translation gives CASSHPSQYQETQYF. The chain carries TRBV3-1 (or the pseudogene TRBV3-2) and TRBJ2-5; D is undetermined. Germline CDR1 reads LGHDT; CDR2 reads YNNKEL (reference sequence). CDR3 size: 15 residues. Trimming cost V 3 bases and J 0 bases, with 11 bases left between them.

This chain joins TRBV5-4 and TRBJ2-7; 11 nucleotides line up with TRBD1. V lost 2 bases, J lost 3 bases, and 4 bases stayed unmatched. This CDR3 has 15 residues. The germline V gene encodes CDR1 SGHNT and CDR2 YYREEE (reference sequence). Here the CDR3 reads CASSLPGQGGYEQYF. In nucleotides, the CDR3 is TGTGCCAGCAGCTTACCGGGACAGGGGGGCTACGAGCAGTACTTC.

The chain links TRBV9 to TRBJ1-2, with TRBD1 matching 7 bases. This CDR3 is built from 17 residues. J gave up 5 bases and V 4 bases, and 17 bases lay outside the gene matches. The germline V gene encodes CDR1 SGDLS and CDR2 YYNGEE. CDR3 sequence (DNA): TGTGCCAGCAGCATAAGTGCAGGGGGTAGGGTACGGTATGGCTACACCTTC. Its translation: CASSISAGGRVRYGYTF.

The V call is TRBV5-1, the J call TRBJ1-1, with 7 positions matching TRBD1. Germline CDR1 is SGHRS and CDR2 is YFSETQ. This CDR3 has 15 residues. J lost 1 base, V lost 2 bases, and 5 bases had no gene match. The CDR3 loop reads CASSLNSGGNTEAFF. CDR3 nucleotide sequence: TGCGCCAGCAGCTTAAATTCAGGGGGGAACACTGAAGCTTTCTTT.

The gene calls are TRBV12-3 or TRBV12-4 and TRBJ1-3; no firm D call. The CDR3 contains 12 residues. The ends were cut back, 8 bases at V and 7 bases at J, with 12 bases in the middle. CDR3 protein: CASENPGNTIYF. The CDR3 DNA is TGTGCCAGCGAAAACCCGGGGAACACCATATATTTT.

This clone was recorded once. The J gene is TRBJ2-5, the V gene TRBV13; D possibly corresponds to TRBD2 (7 bases). V was trimmed by 4 bases and J by 5 bases, leaving 11 bases between them. Germline loops: CDR1 PRHDT, CDR2 FYEKMQ (reference sequence). The CDR3 runs to 13 residues. This chain's CDR3 is CASSSRGAETQYF. The DNA for the CDR3 is TGTGCCAGCAGCTCACGGGGGGCCGAGACCCAGTACTTC. Combining the CDR3 with reference TRBV13 and TRBJ2-5 gives the whole variable domain AAGVIQSPRHLIKEKRETATLKCYPIPRHDTVYWYQQGPGQDPQFLISFYEKMQSDKGSIPDRFSAQQFSDYHSELNMSSLELGDSALYFCASSSRGAETQYFGPGTRLLVL.

As DNA, the CDR3 is TGCGCCAGCAGTGAGCCGGGACAGGGGTACTATGGCTACACCTTC. It encodes CASSEPGQGYYGYTF. The rearrangement joins TRBV10-2 to TRBJ1-2, with 10 bases aligning to TRBD1. There are 15 residues in the CDR3. V dropped 2 bases and J dropped 3; count of bases not matched to a gene: 3. In germline, CDR1 is WSHSY, CDR2 SAAADI.

This rearrangement joins TRBV5-5 to TRBJ1-1; 9 nucleotides agree with TRBD1. V shed 2 bases, J shed 5 bases, and the junction held 7 bases outside the gene matches. Germline CDR1 and CDR2: SGHKS and YYEKEE (reference sequence). The CDR3 extends over 15 amino acids. CDR3 nucleotide sequence: TGTGCCAGCAGCTTATACAGGGGGCTGAGGACTGAAGCTTTCTTT. It translates to CASSLYRGLRTEAFF.

CDR3 in amino acids: CASSLGGVGNQPQHF. As DNA, the CDR3 is TGTGCCAGCAGCTTAGGGGGCGTAGGCAATCAGCCCCAGCATTTT. V gene TRBV11-3 combines with J gene TRBJ1-5; D possibly corresponds to TRBD1 (5 bases). There are 15 residues in the CDR3. Germline V lookup: CDR1 SGHNT, CDR2 YENEEA. V was pared by 1 base and J by 2 bases, with 9 bases between.

This clone has just one count. The chain couples TRBV19 to TRBJ1-1; D remains unclear. The V gene's germline CDR1 is LNHDA and CDR2 SQIVND (reference sequence). Trimming took off 10 bases at V and 0 bases at J, with 12 bases between the two ends. CDR3 length equals 13 residues. Written as DNA, the CDR3 is TGTGCCACCACCCCCTCAGTGAACACTGAAGCTTTCTTT. Protein sequence: CATTPSVNTEAFF.

This sequence joins TRBV7-8 and TRBJ1-3, with TRBD1 identical over 7 bases. The CDR3 is made up of 15 amino acids. Losses at the gene ends were 5 bases for V and 1 base for J; bases not matched to a gene: 5. Germline lookup yields CDR1 SGHVS and CDR2 FQNEAQ. CDR3 coding DNA: TGTGCCAGCAGCGACAGGGAAAGTTCTGGAAACACCATATATTTT. Protein product: CASSDRESSGNTIYF.

V and J are TRBV14 and TRBJ1-1; D is undetermined. Deletions cut 1 base from V and 3 bases from J, with 12 bases between. Per the germline V gene, CDR1 is SGHDN and CDR2 is FVKESK. CDR3 size: 15 residues. The CDR3 region is CASSQVTGFHTEAFF. The CDR3 bases are TGTGCCAGCAGCCAAGTAACGGGGTTTCACACTGAAGCTTTCTTT.

The genes are TRBV6-5 and TRBJ1-1, with D tentatively TRBD1 (6 bases). Germline-derived CDR1 and CDR2 are MNHEY and SVGAGI. The V end lost 5 bases, the J end lost 5 bases, and 12 bases lay between the germline ends. The CDR3 length is 13 residues. The CDR3 DNA reads as TGTGCCAGCAGTCAACAGGGTTGGACTGAAGCTTTCTTT. It translates to CASSQQGWTEAFF.

The V call is TRBV14, the J call TRBJ1-1; 9 bases are a match to TRBD1. CDR3 length: 19 amino acids. The germline CDR1 and CDR2 sequences are SGHDN and FVKESK. The V segment lost 0 bases and the J segment 5 bases; nucleotides outside the gene matches: 16. CDR3 nucleotides: TGTGCCAGCAGCCAAGAAGGAAGAGGACAGGGGAGGAGAAGGACTGAAGCTTTCTTT. Encoded protein: CASSQEGRGQGRRRTEAFF.

The chain combines TRBV7-8 with TRBJ1-4, with D hard to call. The CDR3 consists of 16 residues. Trimming took 5 bases from V and 0 from J, leaving 13 bases between them. Looked up from germline, CDR1 is SGHVS and CDR2 is FQNEAQ. CDR3 residues: CASSTRVRATNEKLFF. The CDR3 DNA follows: TGTGCCAGCAGCACCCGGGTCCGCGCAACTAATGAAAAACTGTTTTTT.

This chain uses TRBV13 with TRBJ1-5, with 7 bases fitting TRBD1. Germline V gene data show CDR1 as PRHDT and CDR2 as FYEKMQ (reference sequence). The CDR3 spans 17 residues. V was pared by 0 bases and J by 0 bases, with 5 bases of the junction left unmatched. The CDR3 region has the DNA TGTGCCAGCAGCTTAGGACAGGGGTCCTATAGCAATCAGCCCCAGCATTTT. This sequence encodes CASSLGQGSYSNQPQHF.

The rearrangement joins TRBV24-1 to TRBJ2-5, with D unclear. Germline CDR1 reads KGHDR; CDR2 reads SFDVKD. V was clipped by 9 bases and J by 5 bases, with 15 bases between them. The CDR3 extends over 13 amino acids. This CDR3 reads CATARGRLETQYF. CDR3 coding DNA: TGTGCCACCGCCCGAGGCAGATTGGAGACCCAGTACTTC.